Below are 10 T cell receptor beta chains sequenced from a single sample in a study of CD8+CD57+ T cells in acquired aplastic anemia. Genomic DNA provided the template from which TCR beta VDJ and CDR3 profiles were obtained. TCRdb redid the calling of the reads with MiXCR, one entry per CDR3 protein. The sample lists 62,000 or so distinct CDR3 sequences; roughly half were seen once. The specimen sequenced was sorted CD4+, CD8+, or CD8+CD57+ T cells (not recorded which) from PBMCs. The receptors come from a human donor in good health, serving as a control.

This clonotype was counted many times. This rearrangement joins TRBV20-1 to TRBJ1-4, with a weak D call TRBD1 (6 bases). Trimming left V 3 bases short and J 5 bases short, with 19 bases between. CDR1 and CDR2 from the germline V gene are DFQATT and SNEGSKA (reference sequence). The CDR3 is 16 residues long. The CDR3 DNA sequence: TGCAGTGCTAGGAGGGGGAAGAGGGGAGTCAATGAAAAACTGTTTTTT. Amino acid sequence: CSARRGKRGVNEKLFF.

The chain joins TRBV10-3 to TRBJ1-5; D remains unclear. The CDR3 runs 14 residues. The V end was cut by 7 bases, the J end by 7 bases, with 17 bases between. The germline CDR1 and CDR2 sequences are ENHRY and SYGVKD. CDR3 coding DNA: TGTGCCATCAAGGGAACAGTTTCGGACCAGCCCCAGCATTTT. Its protein product is CAIKGTVSDQPQHF.

This clonotype occurred once. V is TRBV2 and J is TRBJ2-1; D is perhaps TRBD2 (5 bases). Germline V gene sequence: CDR1 SNHLY, CDR2 FYNNEI. Trimming took off 7 bases at V and 8 bases at J, with 12 bases between the two ends. This CDR3 comprises 12 residues. The CDR3 DNA is TGTGCCAGCATCGGTCTAGCCGATGAGCAGTTCTTC. This gives the protein CASIGLADEQFF.

The rearrangement links TRBV7-8 to TRBJ2-7; no definite D call. This CDR3 has 15 residues. V gave up 2 bases and J gave up 0 bases, with 11 bases separating them. Germline-derived CDR1 and CDR2 are SGHVS and FQNEAQ. The CDR3 loop is CASSLLYGSSYEQYF. CDR3 bases: TGTGCCAGCAGCTTACTTTATGGCAGCTCCTACGAGCAGTACTTC.

Ten or more counts support this clonotype. The chain joins TRBV20-1 to TRBJ1-2; 8 positions match TRBD1. After removal of 0 bases from V and 5 bases from J, the junction contained 11 bases not matched to a gene. The V gene's germline CDR1 is DFQATT and CDR2 SNEGSKA (reference sequence). This CDR3 region has 16 residues. CDR3 loop: CSARDLVPGGGYGYTF. CDR3 bases: TGCAGTGCTAGAGATCTTGTGCCAGGGGGCGGGTATGGCTACACCTTC.

CDR3 in DNA: TGTGCCAGTAGTATAGGTACAGGCAACTATGGCTACACCTTC. This translates into CASSIGTGNYGYTF. The V gene is TRBV19, the J gene TRBJ1-2, with D perhaps TRBD1 (5 bases). This CDR3 is built from 14 residues. Germline CDR1 reads LNHDA; CDR2 reads SQIVND (reference sequence). The V and J ends lost 1 base and 2 bases respectively, with 8 bases between them.

This clonotype ranks as medium-sized (0.01 to 0.1%). The chain employs TRBV2 and TRBJ2-7; D is perhaps TRBD1 (6 bases). Per the germline V gene, CDR1 is SNHLY and CDR2 is FYNNEI. This CDR3 region has 14 residues. Trimming took off 4 bases at V and 5 bases at J, with 15 bases between the two ends. The CDR3 spells CASSAGQSDDEQYF. CDR3 coding DNA: TGTGCCAGCAGTGCGGGACAATCAGATGACGAGCAGTACTTC.

The chain joins TRBV12-3 or TRBV12-4 to TRBJ2-7; 15 bases are a match to TRBD2. The CDR3 consists of 15 residues. Trimming took 6 bases from V and 7 from J; bases not matched to a gene: 7. The CDR3 DNA sequence: TGTGCCAGCAGCCGGACTAGCGGGGGGGCCGGAGAGCAGTACTTC. It encodes CASSRTSGGAGEQYF.

This clonotype has at least ten counts. CDR3 DNA sequence: TGCGCCAGCAGCTCGGGGACGTTCTCCTACGAGCAGTACTTC. This translates into CASSSGTFSYEQYF. This sequence joins TRBV5-1 and TRBJ2-7; either TRBD1 or TRBD2 may supply D (5 bases each). The V end lost 3 bases, the J end lost 0 bases, and 10 bases lay between the germline ends. Germline lookup yields CDR1 SGHRS and CDR2 YFSETQ. This CDR3 region has 14 residues.

This chain links TRBV2 with TRBJ2-5; TRBD1 matches at 9 bases. The CDR3 is made up of 15 amino acids. Germline CDR1 and CDR2: SNHLY and FYNNEI. V dropped 5 bases and J dropped 3; count of bases not matched to a gene: 7. The CDR3 DNA sequence: TGTGCCAGCAGTTACAGGACAGGGGTAGAAGAGACCCAGTACTTC. Residues: CASSYRTGVEETQYF. Looking up the rest from reference TRBV2 and TRBJ2-5 gives the full variable domain: EPEVTQTPSHQVTQMGQEVILRCVPISNHLYFYWYRQILGQKVEFLVSFYNNEISEKSEIFDDQFSVERPDGSNFTLKIRSTKLEDSAMYFCASSYRTGVEETQYFGPGTRLLVL.